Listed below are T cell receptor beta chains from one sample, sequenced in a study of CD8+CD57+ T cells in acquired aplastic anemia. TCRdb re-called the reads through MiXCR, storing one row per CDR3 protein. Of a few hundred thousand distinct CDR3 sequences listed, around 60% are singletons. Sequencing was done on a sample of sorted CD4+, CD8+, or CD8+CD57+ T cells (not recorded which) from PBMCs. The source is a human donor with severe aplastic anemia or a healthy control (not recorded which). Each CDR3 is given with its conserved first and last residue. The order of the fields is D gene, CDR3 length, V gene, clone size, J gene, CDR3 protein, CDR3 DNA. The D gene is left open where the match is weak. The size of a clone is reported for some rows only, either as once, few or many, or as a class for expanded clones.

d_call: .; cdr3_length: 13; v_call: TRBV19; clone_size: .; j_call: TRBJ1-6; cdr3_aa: CASSIAGYSPLHF; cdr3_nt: TGTGCCAGTAGTATAGCCGGATACTCACCCCTCCACTTT
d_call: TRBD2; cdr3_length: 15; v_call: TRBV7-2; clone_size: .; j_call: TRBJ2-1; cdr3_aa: CASSREGLAETEQFF; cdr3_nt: TGTGCCAGCAGCCGAGAGGGACTAGCGGAGACCGAGCAGTTCTTC
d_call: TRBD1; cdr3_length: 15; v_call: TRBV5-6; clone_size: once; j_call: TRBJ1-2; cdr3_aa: CASSFRDRALYGYTF; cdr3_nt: TGTGCCAGCAGCTTTAGGGACAGGGCCCTATATGGCTACACCTTC
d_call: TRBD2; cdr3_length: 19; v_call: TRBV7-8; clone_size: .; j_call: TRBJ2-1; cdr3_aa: CASSSSPATLAAPYNEQFF; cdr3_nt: TGTGCCAGCAGCTCTTCGCCCGCCACTCTAGCGGCCCCCTACAATGAGCAGTTCTTC
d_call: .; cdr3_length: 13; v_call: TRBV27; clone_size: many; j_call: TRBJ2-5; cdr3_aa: CASRRRVVETQYF; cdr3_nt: TGTGCCAGCAGGAGGCGGGTAGTCGAGACCCAGTACTTC
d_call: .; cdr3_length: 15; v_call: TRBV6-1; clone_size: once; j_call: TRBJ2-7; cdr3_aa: CASSYGGQSSYEQYF; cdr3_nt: TGTGCCAGCAGTTACGGGGGACAGAGCTCCTACGAGCAGTACTTC
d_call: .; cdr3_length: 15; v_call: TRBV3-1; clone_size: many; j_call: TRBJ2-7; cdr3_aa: CASSQDSVDPYEQYF; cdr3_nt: TGTGCCAGCAGCCAGGACAGTGTTGACCCCTACGAGCAGTACTTC
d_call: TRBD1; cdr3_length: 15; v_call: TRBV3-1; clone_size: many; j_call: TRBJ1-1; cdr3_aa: CASSPLTGKNTEAFF; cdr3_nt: TGTGCCAGCAGCCCGCTGACAGGGAAGAACACTGAAGCTTTCTTT
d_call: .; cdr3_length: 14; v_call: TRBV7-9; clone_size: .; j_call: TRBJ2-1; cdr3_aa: CASSPSFSYNEQFF; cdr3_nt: TGTGCCAGCAGCCCTAGCTTTTCCTACAATGAGCAGTTCTTC
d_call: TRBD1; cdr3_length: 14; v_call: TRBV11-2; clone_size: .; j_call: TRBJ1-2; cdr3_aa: CASSSPAGGHGYTF; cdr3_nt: TGTGCCAGCAGCTCCCCCGCAGGGGGCCATGGCTACACCTTC
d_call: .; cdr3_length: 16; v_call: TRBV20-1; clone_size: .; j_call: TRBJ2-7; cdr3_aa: CSARNRVGDKRGEQYF; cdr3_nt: TGCAGTGCTAGGAACCGGGTGGGGGACAAGAGGGGGGAGCAGTACTTC
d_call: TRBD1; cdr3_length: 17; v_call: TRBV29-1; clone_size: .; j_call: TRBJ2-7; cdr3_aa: CSVSGTGGRRGAYEQYF; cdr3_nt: TGCAGCGTTAGTGGGACAGGGGGCCGGCGGGGTGCCTACGAGCAGTACTTC
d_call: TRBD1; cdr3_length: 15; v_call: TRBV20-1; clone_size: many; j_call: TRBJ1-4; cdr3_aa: CSAREPQGAGEKLFF; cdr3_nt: TGCAGTGCTAGGGAACCACAGGGGGCGGGTGAAAAACTGTTTTTT
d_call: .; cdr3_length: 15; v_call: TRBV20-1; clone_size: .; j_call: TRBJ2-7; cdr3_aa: CSAREGRGFSYEQYF; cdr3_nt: TGCAGTGCTAGAGAAGGCAGGGGTTTCTCCTACGAGCAGTACTTC
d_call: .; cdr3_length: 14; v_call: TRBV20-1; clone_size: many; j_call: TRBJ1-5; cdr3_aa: CSARVNVPNQPQHF; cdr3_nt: TGCAGTGCTAGAGTTAACGTCCCCAATCAGCCCCAGCATTTT
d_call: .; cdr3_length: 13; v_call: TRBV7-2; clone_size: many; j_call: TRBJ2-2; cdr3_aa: CASRDRNTGELFF; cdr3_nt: TGTGCCAGCAGAGACAGGAACACCGGGGAGCTGTTTTTT
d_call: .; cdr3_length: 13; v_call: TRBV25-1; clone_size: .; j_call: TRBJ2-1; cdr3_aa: CASSLAPDNEQFF; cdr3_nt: TGTGCCAGCAGCTTGGCCCCAGACAATGAGCAGTTCTTC
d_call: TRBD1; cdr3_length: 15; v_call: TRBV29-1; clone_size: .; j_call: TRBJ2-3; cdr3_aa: CSVERQGDLGDTQYF; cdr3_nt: TGCAGCGTTGAACGCCAGGGGGATTTGGGAGATACGCAGTATTTT
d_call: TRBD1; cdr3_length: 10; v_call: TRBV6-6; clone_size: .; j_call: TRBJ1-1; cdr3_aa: CASGRQGVFF; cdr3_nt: TGTGCCAGCGGCCGACAGGGGGTTTTCTTT
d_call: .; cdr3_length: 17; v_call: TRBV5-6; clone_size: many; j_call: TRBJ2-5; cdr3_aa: CASSLATAGLLRETQYF; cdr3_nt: TGTGCCAGCAGCTTGGCCACGGCGGGACTGTTGCGAGAGACCCAGTACTTC
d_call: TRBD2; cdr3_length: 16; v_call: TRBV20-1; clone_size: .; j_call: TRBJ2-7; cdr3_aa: CSAIARREGRAYEQYF; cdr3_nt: TGCAGTGCAATAGCGAGGCGGGAGGGCCGGGCCTACGAGCAGTACTTC
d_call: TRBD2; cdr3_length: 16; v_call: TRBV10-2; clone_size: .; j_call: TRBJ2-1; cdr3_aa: CASSSPLAGVNNEQFF; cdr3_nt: TGTGCCAGCAGCTCCCCTCTAGCGGGAGTAAACAATGAGCAGTTCTTC
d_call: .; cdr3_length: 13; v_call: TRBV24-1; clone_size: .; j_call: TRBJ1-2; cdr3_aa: CATSATAAYGYTF; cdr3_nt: TGTGCCACCAGTGCGACGGCCGCATATGGCTACACCTTC
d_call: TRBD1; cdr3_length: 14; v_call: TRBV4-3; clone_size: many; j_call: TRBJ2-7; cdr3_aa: CASSQETGVAEQYF; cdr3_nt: TGCGCCAGCAGCCAAGAGACAGGGGTGGCCGAGCAGTACTTC
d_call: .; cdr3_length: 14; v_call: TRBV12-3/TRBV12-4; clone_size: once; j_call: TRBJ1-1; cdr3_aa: CASSFDGHSTEAFF; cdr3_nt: TGTGCCAGCAGTTTTGACGGACATTCCACTGAAGCTTTCTTT
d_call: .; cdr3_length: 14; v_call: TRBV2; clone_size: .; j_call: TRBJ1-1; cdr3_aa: CASRWDSPGTEAFF; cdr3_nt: TGTGCCAGCAGGTGGGACTCGCCCGGAACTGAAGCTTTCTTT
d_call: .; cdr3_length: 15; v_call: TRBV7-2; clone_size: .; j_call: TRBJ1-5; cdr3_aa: CASSPVSGDPYPQHF; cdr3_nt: TGTGCCAGCAGCCCGGTATCAGGGGACCCTTATCCCCAGCATTTT
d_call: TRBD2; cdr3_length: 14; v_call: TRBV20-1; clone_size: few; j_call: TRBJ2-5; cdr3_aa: CSASRLAEKETQYF; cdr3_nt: TGCAGTGCTAGTAGACTAGCGGAAAAAGAGACCCAGTACTTC
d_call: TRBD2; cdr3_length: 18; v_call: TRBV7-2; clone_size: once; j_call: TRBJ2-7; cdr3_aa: CASSLVRSSGGSTYEQYF; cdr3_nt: TGTGCCAGCAGCTTAGTTAGGTCTAGCGGGGGGTCTACCTACGAGCAGTACTTC
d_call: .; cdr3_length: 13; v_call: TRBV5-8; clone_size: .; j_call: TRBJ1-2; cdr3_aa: CASSSTPKYGYTF; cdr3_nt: TGTGCCAGCAGCTCCACCCCTAAGTATGGCTACACCTTC
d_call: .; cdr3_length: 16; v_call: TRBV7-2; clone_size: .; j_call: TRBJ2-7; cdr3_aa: CASSVITHGATYEQYF; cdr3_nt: TGTGCCAGCAGCGTCATTACCCATGGAGCCACCTACGAGCAGTACTTC
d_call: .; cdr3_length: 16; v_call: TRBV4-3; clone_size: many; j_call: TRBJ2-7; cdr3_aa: CASSQEGRGSTYEQYF; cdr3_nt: TGCGCCAGCAGCCAAGAAGGAAGGGGATCTACCTACGAGCAGTACTTC
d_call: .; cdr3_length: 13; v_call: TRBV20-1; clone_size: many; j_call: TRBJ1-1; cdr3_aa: CSAEAGTKREAFF; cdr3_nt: TGCAGTGCGGAGGCCGGGACAAAACGGGAAGCTTTCTTT
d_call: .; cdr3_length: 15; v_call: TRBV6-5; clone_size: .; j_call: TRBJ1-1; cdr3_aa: CASSYDYDPNTEAFF; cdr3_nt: TGTGCCAGCAGTTACGATTATGATCCGAACACTGAAGCTTTCTTT
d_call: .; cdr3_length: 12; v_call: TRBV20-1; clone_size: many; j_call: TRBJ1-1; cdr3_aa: CSARDRTDQAFF; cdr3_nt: TGCAGTGCTAGAGATCGAACAGATCAAGCTTTCTTT
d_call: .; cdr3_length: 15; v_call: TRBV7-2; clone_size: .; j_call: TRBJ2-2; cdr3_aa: CASSFTESYTGELFF; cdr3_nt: TGTGCCAGCAGCTTTACCGAGTCGTACACCGGGGAGCTGTTTTTT
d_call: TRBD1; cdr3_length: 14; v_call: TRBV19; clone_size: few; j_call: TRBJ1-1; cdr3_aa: CASIREQGSTEAFF; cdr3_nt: TGTGCCAGTATTAGGGAACAGGGGTCCACTGAAGCTTTCTTT
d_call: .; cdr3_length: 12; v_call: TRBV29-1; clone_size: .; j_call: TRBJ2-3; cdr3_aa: CSVRGSTDTQYF; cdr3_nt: TGCAGCGTTCGGGGAAGCACAGATACGCAGTATTTT
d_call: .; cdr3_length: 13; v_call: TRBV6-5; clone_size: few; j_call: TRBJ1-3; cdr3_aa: CASSFKTGNTIYF; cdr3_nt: TGTGCCAGCAGTTTTAAAACTGGAAACACCATATATTTT
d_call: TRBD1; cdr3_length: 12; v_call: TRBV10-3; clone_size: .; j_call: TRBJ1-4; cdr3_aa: CAISDPTGGLFF; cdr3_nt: TGTGCCATCAGTGACCCGACAGGGGGGTTGTTTTTT
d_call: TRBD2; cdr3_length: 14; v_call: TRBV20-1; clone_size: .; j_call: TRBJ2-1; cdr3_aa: CSAPLASGTNEQFF; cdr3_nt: TGCAGTGCCCCCCTTGCTAGCGGGACTAATGAGCAGTTCTTC
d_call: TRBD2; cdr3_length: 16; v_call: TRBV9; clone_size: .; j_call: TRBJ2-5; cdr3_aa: CASSSRARGFRETQYF; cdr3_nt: TGTGCCAGCAGCTCACGGGCGCGGGGGTTCCGCGAGACCCAGTACTTC
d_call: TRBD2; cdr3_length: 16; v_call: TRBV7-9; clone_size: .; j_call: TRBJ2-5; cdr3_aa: CASSSGTSGGGETQYF; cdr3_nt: TGTGCCAGCAGCTCCGGGACTAGCGGAGGAGGGGAGACCCAGTACTTC
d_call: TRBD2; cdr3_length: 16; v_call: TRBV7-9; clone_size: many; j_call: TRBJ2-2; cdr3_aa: CASRLTSGGDTGELFF; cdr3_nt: TGTGCCAGCAGACTGACTAGCGGGGGTGACACCGGGGAGCTGTTTTTT
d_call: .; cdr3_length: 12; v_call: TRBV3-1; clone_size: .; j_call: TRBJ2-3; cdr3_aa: CASSQVPDTQYF; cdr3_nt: TGTGCCAGCAGCCAAGTACCAGATACGCAGTATTTT
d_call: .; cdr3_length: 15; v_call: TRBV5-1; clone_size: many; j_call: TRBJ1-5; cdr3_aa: CASSQGPGLGQPQHF; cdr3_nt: TGCGCCAGCAGCCAAGGACCAGGTCTTGGCCAGCCCCAGCATTTT
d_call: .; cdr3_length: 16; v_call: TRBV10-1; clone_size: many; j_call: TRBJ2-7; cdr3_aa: CASSDSGDPRTYEQYF; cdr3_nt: TGCGCCAGCAGTGATTCAGGGGATCCAAGAACCTACGAGCAGTACTTC
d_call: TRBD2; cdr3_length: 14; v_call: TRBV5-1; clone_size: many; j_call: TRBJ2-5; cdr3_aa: CASSLSGGGETQYF; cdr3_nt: TGCGCCAGCAGCCTTAGCGGGGGCGGGGAGACCCAGTACTTC
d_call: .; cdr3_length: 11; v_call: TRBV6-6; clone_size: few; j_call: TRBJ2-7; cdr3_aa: CASSPGKVQYF; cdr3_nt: TGCGCCAGCAGTCCTGGGAAGGTCCAGTACTTC
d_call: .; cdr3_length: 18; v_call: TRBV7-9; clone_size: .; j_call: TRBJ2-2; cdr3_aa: CASRQSGQETQYFGELFF; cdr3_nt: .
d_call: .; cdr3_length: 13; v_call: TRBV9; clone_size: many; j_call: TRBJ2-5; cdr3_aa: CASTVGGRETQYF; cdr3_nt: TGTGCCAGCACCGTCGGGGGGCGGGAGACCCAGTACTTC
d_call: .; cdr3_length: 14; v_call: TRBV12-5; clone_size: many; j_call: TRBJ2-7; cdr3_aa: CASGSSQESDEQYF; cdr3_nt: TGTGCTAGTGGATCCTCTCAGGAGAGTGACGAGCAGTACTTC
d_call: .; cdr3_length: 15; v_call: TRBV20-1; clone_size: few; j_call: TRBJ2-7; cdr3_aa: CSAETLAVTSYEQYF; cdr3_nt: TGCAGTGCCGAGACCTTAGCGGTTACTTCCTACGAGCAGTACTTC
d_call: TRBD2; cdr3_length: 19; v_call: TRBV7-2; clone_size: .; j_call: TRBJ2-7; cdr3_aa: CASSLGRRLAGGPRCEQYF; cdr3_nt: TGTGCCAGCAGCTTAGGTCGTCGACTAGCGGGGGGCCCCAGGTGCGAGCAGTACTTC
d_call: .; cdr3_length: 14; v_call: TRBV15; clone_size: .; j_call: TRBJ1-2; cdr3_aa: CATSDGRVGYGYTF; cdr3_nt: TGTGCCACCAGTGATGGGAGGGTTGGCTATGGCTACACCTTC
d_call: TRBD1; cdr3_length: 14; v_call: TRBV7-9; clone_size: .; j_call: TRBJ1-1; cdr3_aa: CASNSQGGNTEAFF; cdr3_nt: TGTGCCAGCAACTCACAGGGGGGGAACACTGAAGCTTTCTTT
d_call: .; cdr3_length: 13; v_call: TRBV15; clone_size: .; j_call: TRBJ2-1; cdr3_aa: CATSRGPDGEQLF; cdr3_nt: TGTGCCACCAGCAGAGGACCCGATGGCGAGCAGCTCTTC
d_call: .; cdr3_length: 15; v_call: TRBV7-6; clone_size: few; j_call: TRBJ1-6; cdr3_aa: CASSLVPGPDSPLHF; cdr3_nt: TGTGCCAGCAGCTTAGTTCCGGGACCGGATTCACCCCTCCACTTT
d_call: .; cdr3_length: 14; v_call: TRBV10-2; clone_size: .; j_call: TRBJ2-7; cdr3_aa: CASTTNSRASEQYF; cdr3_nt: TGCGCCAGCACTACGAATTCCAGGGCCAGCGAGCAGTACTTC
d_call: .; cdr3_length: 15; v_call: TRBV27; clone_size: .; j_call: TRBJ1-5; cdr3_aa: CASSPRRNSDQPQHF; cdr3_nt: TGTGCCAGCAGTCCCCGACGGAATAGCGATCAGCCCCAGCATTTT